Relative to its sample, the clone carrying this T cell receptor beta chain is medium-sized. The antigen is unknown. This sample is part of a study of T and B cells in COVID-19 patients. Background on the study: Blood was sampled from COVID-19 patients who were either actively infected or recovered. Comorbidities linked to unfavorable COVID-19 outcome were present in about 90% of the 20 active-infection patients.

BIOMED2 TRB-A/B primer pools were used in multiplex TRB PCR. One entry per CDR3 protein results from TCRdb running MiXCR on the multiplex PCR reads. The table shows 4,000 to 5,000 distinct CDR3 sequences, with roughly 23% occurring only once. Germline V CDR1 and CDR2: KGHSH, LQKENI. V lost 3 bases and J lost 4; bases outside the gene matches: 3. CDR3 size: 15 residues. TRB was amplified from about 260-540 ng of blood genomic DNA. Study results and limitations: Exclusive to the recovered cohort were some 2,300 TCR clusters, around 31 of them with low generation probability. Early severe-case samples and blood from mildly ill patients during symptoms were in short supply.

V gene TRBV18 combines with J gene TRBJ2-1; 10 nucleotides match TRBD2. Input material: blood. This clonotype originated in a human donor with active COVID-19. The CDR3 here is CASSPSGRGYNEQFF. The CDR3 DNA follows: TGTGCCAGCTCACCCAGCGGGAGGGGTTACAATGAGCAGTTCTTC.